This T cell receptor beta chain was profiled in a study of blood T cell repertoires in COVID-19. Study as a whole: Both acute and convalescent COVID-19 samples were obtained from the United States, Italy and Spain. The cDNA or gDNA used as material had been derived from T cells, B-cell-depleted T cells, or PBMCs.

Per the study methods: Scientists estimated how many nucleated cells there were by amplifying reference gene primers. Measured with immunoSEQ multiplex PCR; TCRdb has only the in-frame clones, and not every one. D and trimming come from the DNA, and the V and J calls and clone size come from that table. The sample consists of around 210,000 clones, around 80% of them appearing once. The count of this clone is one. Germline values: CDR1 KGHDR, CDR2 SFDVKD. J was trimmed by 0 bases and V by 8 bases; bases with no gene match: 8. The CDR3 is 17 amino acids. Sequencing was performed on peripheral blood. This sequence was found in a woman aged 70-85 years with acute or convalescent COVID-19. The chain joins TRBV24-1 to TRBJ2-1, with 11 bases that match TRBD2. CDR3 amino acids: CATMASGRTSSYNEQFF. The CDR3 DNA is TGTGCCACCATGGCTAGCGGGAGGACGAGCTCCTACAATGAGCAGTTCTTC.